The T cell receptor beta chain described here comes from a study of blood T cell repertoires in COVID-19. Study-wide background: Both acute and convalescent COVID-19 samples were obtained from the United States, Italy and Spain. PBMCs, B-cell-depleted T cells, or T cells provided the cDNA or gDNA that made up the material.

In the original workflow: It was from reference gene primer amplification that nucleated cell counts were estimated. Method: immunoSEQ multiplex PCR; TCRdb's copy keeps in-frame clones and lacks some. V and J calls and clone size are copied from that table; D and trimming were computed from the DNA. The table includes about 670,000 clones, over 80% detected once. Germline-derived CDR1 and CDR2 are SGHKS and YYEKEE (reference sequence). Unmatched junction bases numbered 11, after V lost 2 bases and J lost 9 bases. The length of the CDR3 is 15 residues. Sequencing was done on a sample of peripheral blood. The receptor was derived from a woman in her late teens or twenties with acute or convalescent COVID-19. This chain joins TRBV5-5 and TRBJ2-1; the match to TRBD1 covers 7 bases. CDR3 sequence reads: CASSFPRTGETEQFF. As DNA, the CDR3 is TGTGCCAGCAGCTTCCCGCGGACAGGTGAGACTGAGCAGTTCTTC.